This T cell receptor (beta chain) is drawn from a study of blood T cell repertoires in COVID-19. Study-wide background: Acute and convalescent COVID-19 samples came from the United States, Italy and Spain.

Authors' analysis steps: Estimation of nucleated cell counts was performed using reference gene primer amplification. This table comes from immunoSEQ multiplex PCR, and its TCRdb copy is limited to in-frame clones, with some not included. The V and J calls and the clone size are those of that table, but D and trimming were determined from the DNA. Seen here are more than 55,000 clones, approximately 88% observed once, and the top ten hold around 6.4%. Germline-derived CDR1 and CDR2 are SGHDT and YYEEEE. V shed 4 bases and J 1 base; nucleotides not matched to a gene: 10. The CDR3 runs 19 residues. The V call is TRBV5-6, the J call TRBJ2-1; 14 nucleotides line up with TRBD2. This receptor was taken from a woman aged 70-85 years with acute or convalescent COVID-19. Sequencing used peripheral blood. The CDR3 coding sequence is TGTGCCAGCAGCACCAAGACTAGCGGGAGGGCCGGGTCCTACAATGAGCAGTTCTTC. Amino acid sequence: CASSTKTSGRAGSYNEQFF.